This entry lists 2 T cell receptor beta chains sequenced from one sample in a study of cytomegalovirus exposure and HLA in healthy donors. In the PCR, 60 Vbeta and 13 Jbeta primers were used. Only in-frame clones appear in the TCRdb table, and some are missing; sequencing was by immunoSEQ multiplex PCR. The sample lists hundreds of thousands of clones; over 75% were seen once. Sequenced: PBMCs. These receptors were taken from a boy aged 5-17 years in good health and CMV-seronegative.

The chain has TRBV11-3 and TRBJ1-2; the match to TRBD1 covers 11 bases. Germline CDR1 and CDR2: SGHNT and YENEEA. This CDR3 has 17 residues. Trimming removed 5 bases from V and 5 bases from J; junction bases left unmatched: 13. CDR3 sequence: CASSPRTGGQFGYGYTF. Written as DNA, the CDR3 is TGTGCCAGCAGCCCGAGGACAGGGGGCCAGTTTGGGTATGGCTACACCTTC.

Note on this clone: This sample also contains other DNA sequences that code for the same CDR3. The chain combines TRBV7-2 with TRBJ1-1, with D unclear. Germline CDR1 reads SGHTA; CDR2 reads FQGNSA. V shed 1 base and J shed 5 bases, with 11 bases lying between them. The length of the CDR3 is 14 residues. The CDR3 sequence: CASSLVARGTEAFF. In DNA form, the CDR3 reads TGTGCCAGCAGCTTAGTGGCCAGAGGAACTGAAGCTTTCTTT.